In this sample, the clone carrying this TCR beta chain turned up a few times. Authors' processing steps: Reference gene primer amplification gave estimated nucleated cell counts. Repertoires were generated with immunoSEQ multiplex PCR, while TCRdb's copy carries only in-frame clones and drops some. The DNA was the basis for D and trimming; V, J and clone size are from that table. The data show roughly 10,000 clones, with 70% to 80% seen just once and over 35% held by the top ten. This sample stems from a study of blood T cell repertoires in COVID-19. The clonotype was recovered from a human donor in a cohort sampled during active COVID-19. Source material: peripheral blood.

CDR3 bases: TGCGCCAGCAGCTTCCGCCCTTTGGGGGGACGCTACTACGAGCAGTACTTC. Translation: CASSFRPLGGRYYEQYF. The chain carries TRBV5-1 and TRBJ2-7, with a tentative D call TRBD2 (6 bases). Trimming pared 2 bases from V and 3 bases from J, leaving 21 bases between. This CDR3 has 17 amino acids. The germline CDR1 and CDR2 sequences are SGHRS and YFSETQ.